This T cell receptor beta chain was observed in a study of shared clonotypes between healthy human individuals. The wider study: There were three CD4 naive, three CD4 memory, two CD8 naive and one CD8 memory plates per donor. Study-level points and caveats: Compared with memory subsets, naive subsets generally had larger estimated richness. Sampling used blood alone; tissue repertoires probably differ.

For this clone: Its antigen is undetermined.

Here immunoSEQ multiplex PCR was the method, and the copy in TCRdb shows in-frame clones only, minus some. Among more than 1.2 million clones listed, 98% were seen once. Every donor, a Caucasian adult, lived in Nashville, Tennessee. The CDR3 loop spans 10 amino acids. Germline V gene lookup returns CDR1 SQVTM and CDR2 ANQGSEA. The V gene lost 4 bases and the J gene lost 15 bases, with 13 bases spanning the gap. The material sequenced was naive CD4+ T cells sorted from blood. Subset meaning: CD45RA+ positively selected. The rearrangement joins TRBV29-1 to TRBJ2-1, with a possible D match to TRBD1 (8 bases). The sequence was collected from a young man in good health. The CDR3 sequence: CSVGEGQVFF. The CDR3 DNA reads TGCAGCGTTGGGGAGGGACAGGTGTTCTTC.